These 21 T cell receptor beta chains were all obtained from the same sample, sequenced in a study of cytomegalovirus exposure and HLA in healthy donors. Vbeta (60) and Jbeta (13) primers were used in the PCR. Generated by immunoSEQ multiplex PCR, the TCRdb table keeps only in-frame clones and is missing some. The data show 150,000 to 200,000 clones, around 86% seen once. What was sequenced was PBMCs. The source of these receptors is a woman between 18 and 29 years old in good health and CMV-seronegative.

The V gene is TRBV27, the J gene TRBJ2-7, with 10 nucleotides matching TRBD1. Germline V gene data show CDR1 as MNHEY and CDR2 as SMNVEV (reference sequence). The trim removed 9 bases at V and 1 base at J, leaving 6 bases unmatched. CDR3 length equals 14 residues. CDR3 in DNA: TGTGCCAGTCGTCGGACAGGGGGTTCCTACGAGCAGTACTTC. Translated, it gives CASRRTGGSYEQYF.

In nucleotides, the CDR3 is TGCGCCAGCAGCCAGACTGGCCGGAACACTGAAGCTTTCTTT. It translates to CASSQTGRNTEAFF. The rearrangement uses TRBV4-3 and TRBJ1-1, with D unresolved. The CDR3 length is 14 residues. Trimming took off 3 bases at V and 1 base at J, with 9 bases between the two ends. Germline CDR1 and CDR2: LGHNA and YSLEER.

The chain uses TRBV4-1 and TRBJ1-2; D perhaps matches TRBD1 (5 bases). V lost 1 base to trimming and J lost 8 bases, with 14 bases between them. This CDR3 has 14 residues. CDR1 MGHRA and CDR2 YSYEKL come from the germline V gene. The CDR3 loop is CASSQVGRVEGYTF. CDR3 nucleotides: TGCGCCAGCAGCCAAGTGGGCAGGGTAGAGGGCTACACCTTC.

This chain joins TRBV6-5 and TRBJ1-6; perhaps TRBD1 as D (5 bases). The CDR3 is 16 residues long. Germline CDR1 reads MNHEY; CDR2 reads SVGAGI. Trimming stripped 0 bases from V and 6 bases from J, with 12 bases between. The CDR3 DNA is TGTGCCAGCAGTTACTCGATGGGCAGGGTTAATTCACCCCTCCACTTT. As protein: CASSYSMGRVNSPLHF.

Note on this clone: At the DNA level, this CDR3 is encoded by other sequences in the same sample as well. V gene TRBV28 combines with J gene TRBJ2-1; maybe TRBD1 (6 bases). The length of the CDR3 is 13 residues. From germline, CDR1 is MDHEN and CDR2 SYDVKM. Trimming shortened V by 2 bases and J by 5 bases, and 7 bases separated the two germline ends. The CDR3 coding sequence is TGTGCCAGCAGTTTAGGACAGAACAATGAGCAGTTCTTC. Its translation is CASSLGQNNEQFF.

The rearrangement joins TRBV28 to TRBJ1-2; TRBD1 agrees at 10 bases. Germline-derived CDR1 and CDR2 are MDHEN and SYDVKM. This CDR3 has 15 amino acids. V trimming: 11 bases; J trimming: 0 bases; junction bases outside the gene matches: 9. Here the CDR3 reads CAAPGQGSSNYGYTF. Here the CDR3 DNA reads TGTGCCGCGCCGGGACAGGGGTCTTCTAACTATGGCTACACCTTC.

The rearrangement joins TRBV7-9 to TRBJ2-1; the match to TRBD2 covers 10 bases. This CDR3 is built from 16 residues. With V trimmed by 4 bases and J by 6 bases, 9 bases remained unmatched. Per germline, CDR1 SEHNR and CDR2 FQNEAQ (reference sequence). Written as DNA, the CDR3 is TGTGCCAGCAGCTCCCATGTACTAGCGGGAAGCAATGAGCAGTTCTTC. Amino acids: CASSSHVLAGSNEQFF. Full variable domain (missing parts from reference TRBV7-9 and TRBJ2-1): DTGVSQNPRHKITKRGQNVTFRCDPISEHNRLYWYRQTLGQGPEFLTYFQNEAQLEKSRLLSDRFSAERPKGSFSTLEIQRTEQGDSAMYLCASSSHVLAGSNEQFFGPGTRLTVL.

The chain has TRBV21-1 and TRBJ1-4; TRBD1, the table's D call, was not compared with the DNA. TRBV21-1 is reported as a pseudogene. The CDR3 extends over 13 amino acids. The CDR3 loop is CASGRQGSEKLFF. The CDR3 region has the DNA TGTGCCAGCGGACGACAGGGAAGCGAAAAACTGTTTTTT.

The CDR3 is CASSIGGAKNIQYF. The CDR3 region has the DNA TGTGCCAGTAGTATCGGGGGAGCCAAAAACATTCAGTACTTC. This chain links TRBV19 with TRBJ2-4, with D possibly TRBD2 on 6 matching bases. The CDR3 has 14 amino acids. V lost 3 bases, J lost 0 bases, and 6 bases lay in between. Germline CDR1 is LNHDA and CDR2 is SQIVND (reference sequence).

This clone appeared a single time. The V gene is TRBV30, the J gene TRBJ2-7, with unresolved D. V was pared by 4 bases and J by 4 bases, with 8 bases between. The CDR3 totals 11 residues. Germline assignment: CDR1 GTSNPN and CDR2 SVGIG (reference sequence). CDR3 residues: CAWTGGYEQYF. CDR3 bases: TGTGCCTGGACAGGTGGATACGAGCAGTACTTC.

DNA of the CDR3: TGTGCCAGCAGTTACACGGTGCGGACTAATGAAAAACTGTTTTTT. Its protein is CASSYTVRTNEKLFF. The chain recombines TRBV6-5 with TRBJ1-4, with no clear D. Germline CDR1 and CDR2: MNHEY and SVGAGI. This CDR3 is built from 15 residues. Trimming took off 2 bases at V and 2 bases at J, with 9 bases between the two ends.

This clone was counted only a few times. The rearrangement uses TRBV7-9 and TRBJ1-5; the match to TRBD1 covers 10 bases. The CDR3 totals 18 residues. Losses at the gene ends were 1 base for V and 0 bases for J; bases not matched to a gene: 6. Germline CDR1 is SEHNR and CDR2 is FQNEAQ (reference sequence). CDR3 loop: CASSLGQGATDSNQPQHF. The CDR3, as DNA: TGTGCCAGCAGCTTAGGACAGGGGGCCACCGATAGCAATCAGCCCCAGCATTTT.

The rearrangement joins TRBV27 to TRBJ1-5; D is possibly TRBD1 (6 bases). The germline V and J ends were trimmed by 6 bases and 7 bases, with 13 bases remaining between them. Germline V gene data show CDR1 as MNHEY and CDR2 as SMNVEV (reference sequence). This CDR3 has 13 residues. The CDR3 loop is CASRPPGQQPQHF. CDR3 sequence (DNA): TGTGCCAGCAGACCCCCAGGACAGCAGCCCCAGCATTTT.

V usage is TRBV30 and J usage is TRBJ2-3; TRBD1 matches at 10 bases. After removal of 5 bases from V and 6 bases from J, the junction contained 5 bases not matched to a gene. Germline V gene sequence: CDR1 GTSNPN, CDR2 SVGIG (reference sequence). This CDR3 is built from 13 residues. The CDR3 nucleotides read TGTGCCTGGGCTTGGACAGGGGGTGATACGCAGTATTTT. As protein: CAWAWTGGDTQYF.

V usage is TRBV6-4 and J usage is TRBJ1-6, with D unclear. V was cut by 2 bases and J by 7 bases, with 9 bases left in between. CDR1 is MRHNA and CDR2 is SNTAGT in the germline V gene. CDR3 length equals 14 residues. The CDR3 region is CASSDLAENSPLHF. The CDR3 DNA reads TGTGCCAGCAGTGACCTCGCGGAGAATTCACCCCTCCACTTT.

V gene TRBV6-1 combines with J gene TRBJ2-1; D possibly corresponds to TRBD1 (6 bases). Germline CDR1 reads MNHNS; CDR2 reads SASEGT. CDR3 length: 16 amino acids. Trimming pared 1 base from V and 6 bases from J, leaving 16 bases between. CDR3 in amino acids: CASSEVAGQGSNEQFF. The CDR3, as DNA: TGTGCCAGCAGTGAAGTAGCAGGGCAGGGGAGCAATGAGCAGTTCTTC.

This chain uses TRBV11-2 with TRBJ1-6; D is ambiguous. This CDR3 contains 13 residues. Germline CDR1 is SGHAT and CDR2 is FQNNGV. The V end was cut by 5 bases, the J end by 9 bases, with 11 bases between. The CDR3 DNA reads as TGTGCCAGCAGCCCCGGCGGGGTTTCACCCCTCCACTTT. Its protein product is CASSPGGVSPLHF.

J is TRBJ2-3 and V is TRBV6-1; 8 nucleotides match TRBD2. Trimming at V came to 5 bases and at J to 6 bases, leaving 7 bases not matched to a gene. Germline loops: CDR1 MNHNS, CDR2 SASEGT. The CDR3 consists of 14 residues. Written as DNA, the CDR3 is TGTGCCAGCAGTACCGGGACTAGTGCTGATACGCAGTATTTT. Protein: CASSTGTSADTQYF.

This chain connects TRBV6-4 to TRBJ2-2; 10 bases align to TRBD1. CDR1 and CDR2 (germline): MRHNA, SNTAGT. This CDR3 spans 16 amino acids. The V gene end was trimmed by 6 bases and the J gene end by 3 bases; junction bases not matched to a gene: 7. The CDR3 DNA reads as TGTGCCAGCAGCCTTGGACAGGGGGAATACACCGGGGAGCTGTTTTTT. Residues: CASSLGQGEYTGELFF.

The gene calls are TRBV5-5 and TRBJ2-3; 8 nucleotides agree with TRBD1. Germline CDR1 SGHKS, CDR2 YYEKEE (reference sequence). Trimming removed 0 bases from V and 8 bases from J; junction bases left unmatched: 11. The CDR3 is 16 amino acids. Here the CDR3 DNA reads TGTGCCAGCAGCTTGGCCGGGACAGGTCTGCGAGTTACGCAGTATTTT. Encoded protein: CASSLAGTGLRVTQYF.

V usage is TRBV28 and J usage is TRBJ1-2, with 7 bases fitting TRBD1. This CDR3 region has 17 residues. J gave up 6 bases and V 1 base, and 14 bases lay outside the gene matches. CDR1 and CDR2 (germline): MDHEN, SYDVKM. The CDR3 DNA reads TGTGCCAGCAGTTTATATACCCTAAAGCCTACAGGGGATGGCTACACCTTC. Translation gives CASSLYTLKPTGDGYTF.